The clone carrying this TCR beta chain was recorded a few times. The antigen is not known. The sample is drawn from a study of identical twins. Study-level results: Because invariant MAIT and iNKT cells could be present, zero-insertion analyses could be partly confounded. Conclusions were drawn cross-sectionally by statistical analysis, without following the same donors. Among out-of-frame alpha sequences shared by twins, low generation probability occurred in excess.

Each CDR3 protein gets one entry after TCRdb re-called the 5' RACE reads with MiXCR. The sample shows a few hundred thousand distinct CDR3 sequences, about 18% of them seen only once. Source material: naive T cells sorted from blood. The sequence came from a man aged 50 to 60 in good health.

The DNA of the CDR3 is TGTGCCAGCAGCCAAGATTCCTCTAGCGGGGGTGACAATGAGCAGTTCTTC. Its translation: CASSQDSSSGGDNEQFF. V usage is TRBV3-1 and J usage is TRBJ2-1, with TRBD2 matching over 10 bases. Germline V gene sequence: CDR1 LGHDT, CDR2 YNNKEL (reference sequence). The CDR3 runs to 17 residues. V dropped 0 bases and J dropped 5; count of bases not matched to a gene: 7.